A selection of T cell receptor beta chains follows, all from one sample in a study of cytomegalovirus exposure and HLA in healthy donors. Here immunoSEQ multiplex PCR was the method, and the copy in TCRdb shows in-frame clones only, minus some. Here the sample table reports about 110,000 clones. Sequences were obtained from PBMCs. Source of these receptors: a man younger than 35 in good health and CMV-seronegative. Both conserved end residues are part of each CDR3. A D gene is named only where the DNA matches it firmly.

TRBD1,TRBJ1-5,TRBV18,CASSRTGNNQPQHF,TGTGCCAGCTCACGGACAGGGAACAATCAGCCCCAGCATTTT
TRBD2,TRBJ2-7,TRBV4-2,CASAVIAGDTTYEQYF,TGTGCCAGCGCGGTCATAGCGGGGGATACCACCTACGAGCAGTACTTC
-,TRBJ1-5,TRBV6-1,CASTVENNQPQHF,TGTGCCAGCACGGTCGAGAACAATCAGCCCCAGCATTTT
TRBD1,TRBJ1-2,TRBV6-6,CASSPTGEDGYTF,TGTGCCAGCAGCCCGACAGGGGAAGATGGCTACACCTTC
-,TRBJ1-5,TRBV28,CASSLRREGNQPQHF,TGTGCCAGCAGTTTACGACGGGAGGGCAATCAGCCCCAGCATTTT
-,TRBJ1-2,TRBV6-1,CASTRYQGRVDGYTF,TGTGCCAGCACCCGATATCAGGGGCGGGTAGATGGCTACACCTTC
-,TRBJ1-6,TRBV7-9,CASSLANSLSPLHF,TGTGCCAGCAGCTTAGCGAACAGCCTTTCACCCCTCCACTTT
TRBD2,TRBJ2-7,TRBV10-3,CAIRIAGGTYEQYF,TGTGCCATCAGGATAGCGGGGGGGACCTACGAGCAGTACTTC
-,TRBJ1-2,TRBV7-9,CASSLLTRSYTF,TGTGCCAGCAGCTTACTGACCAGGAGCTACACCTTC
-,TRBJ1-3,TRBV9,CASSDGQLSGNTIYF,TGTGCCAGCAGCGATGGACAGCTCTCTGGAAACACCATATATTTT
-,TRBJ1-3,TRBV29-1,CSAGGADPGNTIYF,TGCAGCGCTGGGGGGGCTGATCCTGGAAACACCATATATTTT
TRBD2,TRBJ2-3,TRBV6-5,CASSRRGRGDTQYF,TGTGCCAGCAGTAGACGGGGGAGGGGAGATACGCAGTATTTT
TRBD1,TRBJ2-1,TRBV9,CASSPRTGEGEQFF,TGTGCCAGCAGCCCTCGGACAGGGGAGGGTGAGCAGTTCTTC
TRBD1,TRBJ1-1,TRBV19,CASSLSQGAGGTEAFF,TGTGCCAGTAGTCTCAGTCAGGGGGCCGGTGGCACTGAAGCTTTCTTT
TRBD1,TRBJ2-7,TRBV18,CASSLSLDRIYEQYF,TGTGCCAGCTCACTAAGTTTGGACAGGATTTACGAGCAGTACTTC
-,TRBJ2-7,TRBV5-6,CASSSRVSRSYEQYF,TGTGCCAGCAGCTCCAGGGTGTCTCGCTCCTACGAGCAGTACTTC
-,TRBJ1-1,TRBV5-1,CASSPVSNEAFF,TGCGCCAGCAGCCCAGTCTCCAATGAAGCTTTCTTT
TRBD1,TRBJ1-2,TRBV30,CAWSVAGGYGYTF,TGTGCCTGGAGTGTGGCAGGGGGCTATGGCTACACCTTC
-,TRBJ2-3,TRBV11-3,CASSLGEDGDTQYF,TGTGCCAGCAGCTTAGGGGAGGATGGAGATACGCAGTATTTT
TRBD1,TRBJ2-7,TRBV19,CASSVLGTAYEQYF,TGTGCCAGTAGTGTACTCGGGACAGCCTACGAGCAGTACTTC
TRBD1,TRBJ1-3,TRBV18,CASSPSGTAGNTIYF,TGTGCCAGCTCACCCTCCGGGACAGCTGGAAACACCATATATTTT
-,TRBJ1-1,TRBV7-9,CASSSLRTVLNTEAFF,TGTGCCAGCAGCTCATTGCGGACAGTCCTGAACACTGAAGCTTTCTTT
TRBD1,TRBJ2-7,TRBV25-1,CASRQGQGLYEQYF,TGTGCCAGCCGCCAGGGACAGGGTCTCTACGAGCAGTACTTC
-,TRBJ1-2,TRBV5-6,CASRILVRSPTDYGYTF,TGTGCCAGCCGAATCCTCGTCCGAAGCCCTACCGACTATGGCTACACCTTC
-,TRBJ2-3,TRBV7-3,CASSPRDSFTDTQYF,TGTGCCAGCAGCCCCCGGGACTCCTTCACAGATACGCAGTATTTT
TRBD2,TRBJ2-2,TRBV7-9,CASSRSKSGEITGELFF,TGTGCCAGCAGCCGCTCAAAAAGCGGGGAGATCACCGGGGAGCTGTTTTTT
-,TRBJ1-1,TRBV15,CATSRDRLTEAFF,TGTGCCACCAGCAGAGATAGATTGACTGAAGCTTTCTTT
TRBD2,TRBJ2-1,TRBV15,CATSTVVRSGADEQFF,TGTGCCACCAGCACGGTCGTACGGAGCGGGGCTGATGAGCAGTTCTTC
-,TRBJ2-2,TRBV5-1,CASKWGVSGANTGELFF,TGCGCCAGCAAGTGGGGGGTCTCCGGCGCGAACACCGGGGAGCTGTTTTTT
TRBD1,TRBJ2-7,TRBV28,CASSTGTVPYEQYF,TGTGCCAGCAGTACTGGGACAGTCCCCTACGAGCAGTACTTC
TRBD2,TRBJ2-2,TRBV28,CASGGRGIGGELFF,TGTGCCAGCGGAGGGCGGGGGATTGGCGGGGAGCTGTTTTTT
TRBD1,TRBJ1-4,TRBV4-1,CASSQRATGLGKLFF,TGCGCCAGCAGCCAGAGAGCGACAGGGTTGGGAAAACTGTTTTTT
-,TRBJ1-1,TRBV6-5,CASSYEGGGGRAFF,TGTGCCAGCAGTTACGAGGGAGGGGGGGGAAGAGCTTTCTTT
-,TRBJ1-1,TRBV28,CASSLSSNTEAFF,TGTGCCAGCAGTTTATCATCGAACACTGAAGCTTTCTTT
-,TRBJ1-6,TRBV7-8,CASSLAQGPDNSPLHF,TGTGCCAGCAGCTTAGCTCAGGGGCCCGATAATTCACCCCTCCACTTT
-,TRBJ2-3,TRBV18,CASSVRERGTDTQYF,TGTGCCAGCTCAGTCCGGGAGAGGGGTACAGATACGCAGTATTTT
TRBD1,TRBJ1-5,TRBV6-6,CASSTDRGTNQPQHF,TGTGCCAGCAGCACGGACAGGGGGACGAATCAGCCCCAGCATTTT
TRBD1,TRBJ1-1,TRBV6-6,CASKVGQGNTEAFF,TGTGCCAGCAAGGTAGGACAGGGAAATACTGAAGCTTTCTTT
TRBD2,TRBJ2-5,TRBV30,CAWGAGGETQYF,TGTGCCTGGGGAGCGGGGGGGGAGACCCAGTACTTC
TRBD1,TRBJ1-1,TRBV28,CASSLPRGQVNTEAFF,TGTGCCAGCAGTTTACCGAGGGGGCAGGTGAACACTGAAGCTTTCTTT
TRBD1,TRBJ1-2,TRBV30,CAWSTGTGGFYGYTF,TGTGCCTGGAGCACTGGGACAGGGGGTTTCTATGGCTACACCTTC
TRBD2,TRBJ2-1,TRBV5-5,CASSSPTSGTYNEQFF,TGTGCCAGCAGCTCGCCTACTAGCGGGACTTACAATGAGCAGTTCTTC
-,TRBJ2-2,TRBV2,CASTRSLNTGELFF,TGTGCCAGCACCAGATCCTTGAACACCGGGGAGCTGTTTTTT
-,TRBJ2-7,TRBV5-6,CASSPIQVYEQYF,TGTGCCAGCAGTCCTATCCAGGTCTACGAGCAGTACTTC
-,TRBJ1-3,TRBV15,CATSRGGTTGNTIYF,TGTGCCACCAGCAGAGGGGGGACTACAGGAAACACCATATATTTT
-,TRBJ2-7,TRBV5-1,CASSAGPSPSYEQYF,TGCGCCAGCAGCGCGGGGCCTTCCCCCTCCTACGAGCAGTACTTC
TRBD2,TRBJ2-3,TRBV7-2,CASSLGSGLAASTDTQYF,TGTGCCAGCAGCTTAGGGTCGGGACTAGCGGCTAGCACAGATACGCAGTATTTT
-,TRBJ2-1,TRBV11-2,CASSEQGLAGLYNEQFF,TGTGCCAGCAGCGAGCAGGGATTAGCAGGCCTCTACAATGAGCAGTTCTTC